Below, 3 T cell receptor beta chains from the same sample are listed, as sequenced in a study of T cell repertoires in ileal Crohn's disease. Clones were read by immunoSEQ multiplex PCR, and TCRdb kept only the in-frame ones, dropping some. The sample shows about 1,900 clones, more than 65% of them seen only once. The source material was ileal tissue. The receptors originated from an adult with Crohn's disease.

The count of this clone is one. DNA for the CDR3: TGTGCCATCAGTGGGTCCGGGGGGGCAGAGGACGAGCAGTACTTC. Residues: CAISGSGGAEDEQYF. The chain is built from TRBV10-3 and TRBJ2-7; 8 nucleotides align to TRBD2. The germline V gene encodes CDR1 ENHRY and CDR2 SYGVKD. This CDR3 has 15 amino acids. V lost 4 bases to trimming and J lost 5 bases; unmatched junction nucleotides: 10.

In regard to this clone: Compared with germline, one end of the junction differs, possibly owing to a read error. J is TRBJ2-3 and V is TRBV6-5; 7 bases are a match to TRBD1. Germline CDR1 is MNHEY and CDR2 is SVGAGI. This CDR3 spans 15 amino acids. This CDR3 is CASSYETGNTGTQYF. In DNA form, the CDR3 reads TGTGCCAGCAGCTATGAGACAGGGAACACAGGTACGCAGTATTTT.

This chain connects TRBV27 to TRBJ1-5; D is unclear. This CDR3 has 16 amino acids. The V gene's germline CDR1 is MNHEY and CDR2 SMNVEV (reference sequence). V lost 1 base and J 0 bases, leaving 10 bases between the germline ends. CDR3 amino acids: CASSLFGMGSNQPQHF. CDR3 coding DNA: TGTGCCAGCAGTTTATTCGGGATGGGTAGCAATCAGCCCCAGCATTTT.